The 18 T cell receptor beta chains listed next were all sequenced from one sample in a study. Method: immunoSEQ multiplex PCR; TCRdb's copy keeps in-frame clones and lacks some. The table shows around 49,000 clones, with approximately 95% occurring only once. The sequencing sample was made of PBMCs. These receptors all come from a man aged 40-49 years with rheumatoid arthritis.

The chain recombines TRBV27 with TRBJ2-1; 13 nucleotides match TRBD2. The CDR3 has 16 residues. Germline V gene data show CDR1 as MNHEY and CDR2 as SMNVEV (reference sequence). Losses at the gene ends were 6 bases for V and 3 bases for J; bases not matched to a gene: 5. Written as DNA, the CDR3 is TGTGCCAGCAGATCCGGGACTAGCGGGATCTACAATGAGCAGTTCTTC. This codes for CASRSGTSGIYNEQFF.

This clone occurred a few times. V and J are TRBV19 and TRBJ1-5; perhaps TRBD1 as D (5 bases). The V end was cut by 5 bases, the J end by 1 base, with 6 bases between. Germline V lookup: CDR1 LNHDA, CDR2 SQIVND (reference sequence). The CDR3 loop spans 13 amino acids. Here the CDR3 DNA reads TGTGCCAGTAGTTGGGGGAGCAATCAGCCCCAGCATTTT. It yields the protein CASSWGSNQPQHF.

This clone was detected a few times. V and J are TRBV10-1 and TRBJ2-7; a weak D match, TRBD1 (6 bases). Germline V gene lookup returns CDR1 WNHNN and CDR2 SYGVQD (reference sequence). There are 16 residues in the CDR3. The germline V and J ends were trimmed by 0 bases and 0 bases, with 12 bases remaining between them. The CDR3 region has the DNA TGCGCCAGCAGTGAGTCCCATGGACAGTCCTCCTACGAGCAGTACTTC. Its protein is CASSESHGQSSYEQYF.

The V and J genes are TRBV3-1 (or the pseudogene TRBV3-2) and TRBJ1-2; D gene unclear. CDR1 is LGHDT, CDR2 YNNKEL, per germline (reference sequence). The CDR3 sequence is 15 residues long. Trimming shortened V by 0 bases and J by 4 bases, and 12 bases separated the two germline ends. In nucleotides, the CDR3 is TGTGCCAGCAGCCAAGAAGCGGTCCCGATCTATGGCTACACCTTC. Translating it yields CASSQEAVPIYGYTF.

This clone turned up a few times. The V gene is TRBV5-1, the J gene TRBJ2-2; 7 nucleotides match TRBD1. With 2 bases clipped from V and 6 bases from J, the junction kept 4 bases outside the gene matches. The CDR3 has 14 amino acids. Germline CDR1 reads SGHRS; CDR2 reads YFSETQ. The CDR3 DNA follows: TGCGCCAGCAGCTTAGGACAGGTCGCCGGGGAGCTGTTTTTT. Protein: CASSLGQVAGELFF.

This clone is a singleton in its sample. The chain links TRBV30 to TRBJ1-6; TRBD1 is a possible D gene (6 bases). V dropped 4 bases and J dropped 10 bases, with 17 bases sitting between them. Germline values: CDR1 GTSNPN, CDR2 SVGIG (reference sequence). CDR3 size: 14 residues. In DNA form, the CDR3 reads TGTGCCTGGACTTTTCAGGGGATCGGATCACCCCTCCACTTT. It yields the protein CAWTFQGIGSPLHF.

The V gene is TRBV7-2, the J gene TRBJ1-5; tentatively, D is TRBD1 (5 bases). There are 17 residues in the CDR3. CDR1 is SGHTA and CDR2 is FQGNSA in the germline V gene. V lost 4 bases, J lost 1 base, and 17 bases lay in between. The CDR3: CASSSKRWGGSNQPQHF. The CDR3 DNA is TGTGCCAGCAGCTCGAAACGGTGGGGGGGGAGCAATCAGCCCCAGCATTTT. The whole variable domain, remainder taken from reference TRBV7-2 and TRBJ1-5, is GAGVSQSPSNKVTEKGKDVELRCDPISGHTALYWYRQSLGQGLEFLIYFQGNSAPDKSGLPSDRFSAERTGGSVSTLTIQRTQQEDSAVYLCASSSKRWGGSNQPQHFGDGTRLSIL.

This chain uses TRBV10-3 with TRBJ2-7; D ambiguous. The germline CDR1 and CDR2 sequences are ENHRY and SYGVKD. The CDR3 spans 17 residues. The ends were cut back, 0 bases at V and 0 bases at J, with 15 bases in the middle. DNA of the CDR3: TGTGCCATCAGTGAGTCCCACACGGCAAGCGCCTCCTACGAGCAGTACTTC. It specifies CAISESHTASASYEQYF.

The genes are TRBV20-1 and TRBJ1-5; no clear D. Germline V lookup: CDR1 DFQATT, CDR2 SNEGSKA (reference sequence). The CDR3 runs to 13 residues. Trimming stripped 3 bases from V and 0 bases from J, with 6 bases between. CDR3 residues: CSASGPSNQPQHF. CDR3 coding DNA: TGCAGTGCTAGTGGCCCTAGCAATCAGCCCCAGCATTTT.

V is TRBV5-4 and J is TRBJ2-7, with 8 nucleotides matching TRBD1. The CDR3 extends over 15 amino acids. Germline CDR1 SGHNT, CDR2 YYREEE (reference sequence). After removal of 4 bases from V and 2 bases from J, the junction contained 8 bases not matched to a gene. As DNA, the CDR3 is TGTGCCAGCAGCGGAGGACAGGGTAACCCCTACGAGCAGTACTTC. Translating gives CASSGGQGNPYEQYF.

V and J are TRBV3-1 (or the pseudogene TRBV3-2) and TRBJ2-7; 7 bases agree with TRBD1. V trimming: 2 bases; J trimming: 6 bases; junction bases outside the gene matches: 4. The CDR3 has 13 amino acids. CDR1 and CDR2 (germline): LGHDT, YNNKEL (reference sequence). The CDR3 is CASSQLTGSEQYF. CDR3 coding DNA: TGTGCCAGCAGCCAATTGACAGGGTCCGAGCAGTACTTC.

The CDR3 reads CAGTSGGLGETQYF. The CDR3 nucleotides read TGTGCCGGGACTAGCGGGGGGCTCGGGGAGACCCAGTACTTC. The chain uses TRBV6-5 and TRBJ2-5; 15 bases fit TRBD2. V shed 11 bases and J 5 bases; nucleotides not matched to a gene: 6. Germline-derived CDR1 and CDR2 are MNHEY and SVGAGI. This CDR3 is built from 14 residues.

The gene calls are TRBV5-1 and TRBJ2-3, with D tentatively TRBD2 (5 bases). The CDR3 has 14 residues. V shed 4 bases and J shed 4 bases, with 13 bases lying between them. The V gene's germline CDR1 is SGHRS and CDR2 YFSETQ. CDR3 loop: CASSAGVGADTQYF. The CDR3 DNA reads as TGCGCCAGCAGCGCCGGGGTTGGAGCAGATACGCAGTATTTT.

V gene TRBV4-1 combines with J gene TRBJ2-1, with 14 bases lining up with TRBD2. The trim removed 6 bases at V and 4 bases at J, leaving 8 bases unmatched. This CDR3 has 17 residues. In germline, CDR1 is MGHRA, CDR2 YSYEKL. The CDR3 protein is CASRPTSGGAKYNEQFF. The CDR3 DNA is TGCGCCAGCAGGCCGACTAGCGGGGGGGCTAAGTACAATGAGCAGTTCTTC.

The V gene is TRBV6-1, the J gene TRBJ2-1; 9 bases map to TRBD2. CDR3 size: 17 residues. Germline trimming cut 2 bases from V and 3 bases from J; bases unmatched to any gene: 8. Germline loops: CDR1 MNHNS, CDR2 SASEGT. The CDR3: CASSESLAGARYNEQFF. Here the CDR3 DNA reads TGTGCCAGCAGTGAATCGTTAGCGGGGGCCCGCTACAATGAGCAGTTCTTC.

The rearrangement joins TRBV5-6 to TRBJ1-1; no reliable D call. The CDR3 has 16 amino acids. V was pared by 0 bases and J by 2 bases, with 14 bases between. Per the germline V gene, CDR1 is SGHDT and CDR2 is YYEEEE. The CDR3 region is CASSLVPQAVNTEAFF. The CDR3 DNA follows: TGTGCCAGCAGCTTGGTTCCCCAGGCGGTAAACACTGAAGCTTTCTTT.

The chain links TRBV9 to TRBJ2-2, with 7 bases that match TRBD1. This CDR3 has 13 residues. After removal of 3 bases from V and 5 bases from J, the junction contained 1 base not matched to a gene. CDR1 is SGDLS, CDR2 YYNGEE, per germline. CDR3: CASSARGTGELFF. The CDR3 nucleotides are TGTGCCAGCAGCGCCAGGGGGACCGGGGAGCTGTTTTTT.

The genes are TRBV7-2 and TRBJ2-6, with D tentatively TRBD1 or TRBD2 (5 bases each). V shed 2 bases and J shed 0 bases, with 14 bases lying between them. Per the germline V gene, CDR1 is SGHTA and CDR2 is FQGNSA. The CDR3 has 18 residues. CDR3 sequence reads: CASSLRGDPSSGANVLTF. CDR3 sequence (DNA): TGTGCCAGCAGCTTACGTGGGGACCCGAGCTCTGGGGCCAACGTCCTGACTTTC.